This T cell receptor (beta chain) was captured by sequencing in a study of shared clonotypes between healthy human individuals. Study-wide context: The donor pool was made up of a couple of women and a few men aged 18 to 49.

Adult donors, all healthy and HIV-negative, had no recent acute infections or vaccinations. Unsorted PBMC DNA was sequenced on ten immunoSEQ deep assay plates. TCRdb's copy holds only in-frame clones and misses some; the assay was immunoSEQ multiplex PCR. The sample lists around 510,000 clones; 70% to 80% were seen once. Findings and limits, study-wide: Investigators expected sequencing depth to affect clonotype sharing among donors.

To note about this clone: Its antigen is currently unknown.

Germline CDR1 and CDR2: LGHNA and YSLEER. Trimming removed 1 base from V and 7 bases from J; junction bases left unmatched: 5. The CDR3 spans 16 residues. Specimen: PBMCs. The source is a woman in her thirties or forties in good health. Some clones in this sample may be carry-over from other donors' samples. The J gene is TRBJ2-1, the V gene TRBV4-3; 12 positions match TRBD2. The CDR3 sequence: CASSQGASGRGNEQFF. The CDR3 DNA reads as TGCGCCAGCAGCCAAGGGGCTAGCGGGAGGGGGAATGAGCAGTTCTTC.